The next 7 T cell receptor beta chains were all read from a single sample in a study of beta chain features in type 1 diabetes. Of the isolated RNA, all was reverse transcribed, and so the sequenced material was expressed TCRB transcripts. The protocol was immunoSEQ multiplex PCR, while the TCRdb copy is restricted to in-frame clones and leaves out a portion. The sample holds roughly 370,000 clones, approximately 13% seen once. Source material: naive CD4+ T cells from blood. The receptors shown here come from a man aged 25-45 years in good health.

At least ten counts were recorded for this clone. This chain joins TRBV10-3 and TRBJ2-2, with D perhaps matching TRBD1 (6 bases). This CDR3 is built from 14 residues. In germline, CDR1 is ENHRY, CDR2 SYGVKD. Trimming left V 7 bases short and J 0 bases short, with 9 bases between. The CDR3 loop reads CAITGDTNTGELFF. The CDR3 DNA is TGTGCCATCACTGGGGACACGAACACCGGGGAGCTGTTTTTT.

This clone was counted only a few times. V usage is TRBV25-1 and J usage is TRBJ2-7, with 7 bases matching TRBD1. V lost 6 bases, J lost 2 bases, and 7 bases stayed unmatched. This CDR3 spans 14 amino acids. CDR1 and CDR2 (germline): MGHDK, SYGVNS. The CDR3 region has the DNA TGTGCCAGCAGGGCAGACAGGGCCCCCTACGAGCAGTACTTC. This encodes CASRADRAPYEQYF.

The V call is TRBV10-3, the J call TRBJ2-3, with 9 bases identical to TRBD2. V was clipped by 8 bases and J by 0 bases; unmatched bases: 9. The CDR3 runs 16 residues. Germline V CDR1 and CDR2: ENHRY, SYGVKD. Written as DNA, the CDR3 is TGTGCCATCGGGTCAACTAGCGGGTCTAGCACAGATACGCAGTATTTT. This gives the protein CAIGSTSGSSTDTQYF.

This chain connects TRBV6-5 to TRBJ1-1; 9 bases are a match to TRBD1. Trimming cost V 4 bases and J 2 bases; bases outside gene matches: 5. Looked up from germline, CDR1 is MNHEY and CDR2 is SVGAGI. CDR3 size: 15 residues. CDR3 nucleotide sequence: TGTGCCAGCAGTTCAGCGGACAGGGGAAACACTGAAGCTTTCTTT. As protein: CASSSADRGNTEAFF.

This clone was seen a handful of times. Written as DNA, the CDR3 is TGTGCCAGCAGAAAAGGGGGCAGGGGCAATCAGCCCCAGCATTTT. Translating it yields CASRKGGRGNQPQHF. V is TRBV21-1 and J is TRBJ1-5; TRBD1 is taken as the D call from the table, unchecked against the DNA. TRBV21-1 is a listed pseudogene. The CDR3 spans 15 residues.

This chain links TRBV9 with TRBJ1-3; 9 bases are shared with TRBD1. The germline gives CDR1 SGDLS, CDR2 YYNGEE. CDR3 size: 18 residues. The J segment lost 0 bases and the V segment lost 6 bases, leaving 13 bases of the junction unmatched. CDR3 sequence reads: CASTGDRDGLSSGNTIYF. The CDR3 DNA reads as TGTGCCAGCACCGGGGACAGGGATGGACTCTCCTCTGGAAACACCATATATTTT. Variable domain in full (rest from reference TRBV9 and TRBJ1-3): DSGVTQTPKHLITATGQRVTLRCSPRSGDLSVYWYQQSLDQGLQFLIQYYNGEERAKGNILERFSAQQFPDLHSELNLSSLELGDSALYFCASTGDRDGLSSGNTIYFGEGSWLTVV.

The genes are TRBV27 and TRBJ2-7; 8 bases match TRBD1. Germline loops: CDR1 MNHEY, CDR2 SMNVEV (reference sequence). This CDR3 contains 16 residues. Trimming cost V 5 bases and J 3 bases; bases outside gene matches: 12. The chain's CDR3 is CASSPAGQGGIYEQYF. In nucleotides, the CDR3 is TGTGCCAGCAGTCCGGCCGGACAGGGTGGAATCTACGAGCAGTACTTC.